This TCR beta chain appears in the sequencing data of a study of OX40 agonist ivuxolimab in advanced cancers. Points from the study as a whole: The authors did not determine the antigen specificity of the expanded peripheral T cells. At 0.1-3.0 mg/kg, partial responders had clonal expansion among the lowest observed.

Method: immunoSEQ multiplex PCR; TCRdb's copy keeps in-frame clones and lacks some. The table shows under 150,000 clones, with more than 80% occurring only once. In regard to this clone: Its antigen is still unknown.

J was trimmed by 2 bases and V by 5 bases; bases with no gene match: 5. CDR3 length: 14 residues. Germline V CDR1 and CDR2: SGHTA, FQGTGA. The sequence derives from an adult with an advanced solid tumor such as melanoma, head and neck, liver or kidney cancer. The rearrangement joins TRBV7-3 to TRBJ2-5; 7 bases are a match to TRBD1. The specimen comprised CD4+ or CD8+ T cells sorted from blood, sampled in a trial of the OX40 agonist ivuxolimab. Written as DNA, the CDR3 is TGTGCCAGCAGCACACAGGGGCTGCAAGAGACCCAGTACTTC. It codes for CASSTQGLQETQYF.